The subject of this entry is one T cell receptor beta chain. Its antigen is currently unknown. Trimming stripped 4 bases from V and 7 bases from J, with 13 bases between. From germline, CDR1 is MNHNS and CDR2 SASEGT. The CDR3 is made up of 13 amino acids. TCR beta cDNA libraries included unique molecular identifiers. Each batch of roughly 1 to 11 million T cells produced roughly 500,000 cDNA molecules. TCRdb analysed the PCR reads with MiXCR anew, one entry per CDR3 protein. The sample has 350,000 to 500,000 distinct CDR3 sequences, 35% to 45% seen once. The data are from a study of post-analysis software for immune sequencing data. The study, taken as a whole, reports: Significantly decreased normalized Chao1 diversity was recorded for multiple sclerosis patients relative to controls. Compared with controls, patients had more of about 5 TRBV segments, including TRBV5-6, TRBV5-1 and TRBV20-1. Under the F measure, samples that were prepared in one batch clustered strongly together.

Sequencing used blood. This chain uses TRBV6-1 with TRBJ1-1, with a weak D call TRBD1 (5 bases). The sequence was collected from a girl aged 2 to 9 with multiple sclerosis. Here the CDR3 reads CASSANSDIEAFF. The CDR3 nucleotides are TGTGCCAGCAGTGCAAACTCGGACATTGAAGCTTTCTTT.